This T cell receptor beta chain was captured in a study of cytomegalovirus exposure and HLA in healthy donors. Study-wide findings and caveats: A later analysis appeared to link common viral pathogens to several of the most significant clusters. TCR beta sequences reportedly predicted most subjects' HLA-A and HLA-B alleles accurately.

As for this clone: The antigen remains undetermined.

The PCR made use of 60 Vbeta and 13 Jbeta primers. The method was immunoSEQ multiplex PCR; TCRdb's version includes in-frame clones alone and lacks a portion of them. Among tens of thousands of clones listed, 75% to 85% were seen once. The sequenced sample consisted of PBMCs. This receptor was identified in a human donor in good health.

The CDR3 loop is CASSPLTGGDEKLFF. CDR3 nucleotide sequence: TGTGCCAGCAGCCCCCTGACAGGGGGCGATGAAAAACTGTTTTTT. V and J are TRBV11-2 and TRBJ1-4; 10 nucleotides line up with TRBD1. With V trimmed by 5 bases and J by 6 bases, 6 bases remained unmatched. From germline, CDR1 is SGHAT and CDR2 FQNNGV. CDR3 length equals 15 residues.